These T cell receptor beta chains were read from a single sample in a study of blood T cell repertoires in COVID-19. Measured with immunoSEQ multiplex PCR; TCRdb has only the in-frame clones, and not every one. The table records about 260,000 clones, roughly 80% of them present only once. Sequencing was done on a sample of peripheral blood. The receptors shown here come from a man in his sixties with acute or convalescent COVID-19. Each CDR3 is given with its conserved first and last residue. D genes are given only for firm matches. The listing skips clone size in some rows; elsewhere it reads once, few, many or a size class.

V	J	size	D	DNA	CDR3
TRBV5-1	TRBJ2-7	.	TRBD1	TGCGCCAGCAGCCGGGACAGGGAAGTCTACGAGCAGTACTTC	CASSRDREVYEQYF
TRBV29-1	TRBJ1-6	.	.	TGCAGCGTAGCAAACTCGAGCTCACCCCTCCACTTT	CSVANSSSPLHF
TRBV11-3	TRBJ2-1	.	TRBD1	TGTGCCAGCAGCGCAGGACAGGGGGTAGGCTACAATGAGCAGTTCTTC	CASSAGQGVGYNEQFF
TRBV6-5	TRBJ2-4	.	.	TGTGCCAGCGGGAGGGCAGGGGTCAACATTCAGTACTTC	CASGRAGVNIQYF
TRBV11-2	TRBJ2-7	few	TRBD2	TGTGCCAGCAGCACCGGACTAGCTGGCGAGCAGTACTTC	CASSTGLAGEQYF
TRBV29-1	TRBJ1-1	.	.	TGCAGCGTTGAAGATGTGGCAGGGCATAAAACTGAAGCTTTCTTT	CSVEDVAGHKTEAFF
TRBV20-1	TRBJ2-1	.	.	TGCAGTGCTAGAGAAACAGGGAGGCAGTTCTTC	CSARETGRQFF
TRBV18	TRBJ2-5	.	TRBD1	TGTGCCAGCTCTCCGGACAGGGAGACCCAGTACTTC	CASSPDRETQYF
TRBV7-8	TRBJ2-1	.	.	TGTGCCAGCAGCTTAGCGCGAGGCTCCCACAATGAGCAGTTCTTC	CASSLARGSHNEQFF
TRBV4-1	TRBJ2-2	.	TRBD1	TGCGCCAGCAGCCAAGATCCCCGGGACAGGGCGAACACCGGGGAGCTGTTTTTT	CASSQDPRDRANTGELFF
TRBV10-2	TRBJ1-2	.	TRBD1	TGCGCCAGCAGTGAGTGGCAGGGGGTGGTTGGCTACACCTTC	CASSEWQGVVGYTF
TRBV7-3	TRBJ2-6	.	TRBD2	TGTGCCAGCAGCTTAGCGGGAGAGCCTGGGGCCAACGTCCTGACTTTC	CASSLAGEPGANVLTF
TRBV10-3	TRBJ1-3	.	TRBD1	TGTGCCATCAGTGATCGGACAGGTTCCCCCGGAAACACCATATATTTT	CAISDRTGSPGNTIYF
TRBV5-6	TRBJ2-5	.	TRBD2	TGTGCCAGCAGCTCGGGACTAGCGGCGCTCCAAGAGACCCAGTACTTC	CASSSGLAALQETQYF
TRBV7-9	TRBJ2-1	.	.	TGTGCCAGCAAAGAGTTCCAAGGACAGAGCTCCTACAATGAGCAGTTCTTC	CASKEFQGQSSYNEQFF
TRBV6-1	TRBJ2-5	.	TRBD2	TGTGCCAGCAGTGAAGGCCGCGGGGGGGCCCAAGAGACCCAGTACTTC	CASSEGRGGAQETQYF
TRBV4-3	TRBJ1-2	.	.	TGCGCCAGCAGCCAAGGCCCCCTCCACCGCGGGTATGGCTACACCTTC	CASSQGPLHRGYGYTF
TRBV2	TRBJ2-1	.	.	TGTGCCAGCAGTACCGACAGCATAACCCTCAATGAGCAGTTCTTC	CASSTDSITLNEQFF
TRBV18	TRBJ2-7	.	TRBD2	TGTGCCAGCTCACTGGGCGGGAGGGCCTACGAGCAGTACTTC	CASSLGGRAYEQYF
TRBV5-4	TRBJ1-1	.	TRBD1	TGTGCCAGCAGCTTAGCCCCAGACAGGGGGAACACTGAAGCTTTCTTT	CASSLAPDRGNTEAFF
TRBV9	TRBJ2-7	.	.	TGTGCCAGCAGCTCCTGGGAGGCCCCCCTCGAGCAGTACTTC	CASSSWEAPLEQYF
TRBV9	TRBJ1-4	many	TRBD1	TGTGCCAGCAGACGAAGACAGGGGGCTGAAAAACTGTTTTTT	CASRRRQGAEKLFF
TRBV7-8	TRBJ1-5	few	.	TGTGCCAGCAGCTTAGATCCGGGAAGATTAAGCAATCAGCCCCAGCATTTT	CASSLDPGRLSNQPQHF
TRBV27	TRBJ2-7	.	TRBD2	TGTGCCAGCAGTTTTACCGGGACTAGCGGCTCCTACGAGCAGTACTTC	CASSFTGTSGSYEQYF
TRBV6-4	TRBJ1-6	.	TRBD1	TGTGCCAGCAGTGCTCCCGGGACAGGGGGTAATTCACCCCTCCACTTT	CASSAPGTGGNSPLHF
TRBV7-2	TRBJ2-5	.	.	TGTGCCAGCAGCTTAGTCCCTAGCCGAGAGACCCAGTACTTC	CASSLVPSRETQYF
TRBV5-6	TRBJ1-5	.	.	TGTGCCAGCAGCTTGGCAGGGTGGGGTCAGCCCCAGCATTTT	CASSLAGWGQPQHF
TRBV10-3	TRBJ1-4	.	.	TGTGCCATCAGTGGTCACAGGGTTGGTGAAGAAAAACTGTTTTTT	CAISGHRVGEEKLFF
TRBV3-1/TRBV3-2	TRBJ2-6	once	.	TGTGCCAGCAGCCAAGACTTATTGGCCAACGTCCTGACTTTC	CASSQDLLANVLTF
TRBV4-3	TRBJ1-4	.	TRBD1	TGCGCCAGCAGCCAGGCATACAGGGGGCACGCTGAAAAACTGTTTTTT	CASSQAYRGHAEKLFF
TRBV9	TRBJ1-6	.	.	TGTGCCAGCAGCGTGAGGAGGGATAATTCACCCCTCCACTTT	CASSVRRDNSPLHF
TRBV27	TRBJ1-1	.	.	TGTGCCAGCAGTCCCGAAGGATTAGCCACTGAAGCTTTCTTT	CASSPEGLATEAFF
TRBV4-1	TRBJ2-7	.	TRBD1	TGCGCCAGCAGCCAAGGCGGGACAGGGGGCCGCTACGAGCAGTACTTC	CASSQGGTGGRYEQYF
TRBV11-2	TRBJ2-5	.	.	TGTGCCAGCAGCGAAACCACCGGTGGAGGACAAGAGACCCAGTACTTC	CASSETTGGGQETQYF
TRBV30	TRBJ2-7	.	.	TGTGCCTGGAGCCGGGGGTTAGCGGCAAACTACGAGCAGTACTTC	CAWSRGLAANYEQYF
TRBV24-1	TRBJ2-1	few	.	TGTGCCACCAGTGATCCCAGGACGGACAGCAATGAGCAGTTCTTC	CATSDPRTDSNEQFF
TRBV6-6	TRBJ1-4	.	TRBD1	TGTGCCAGCAGTCCCACTGACAGGGTTAATGAAAAACTGTTTTTT	CASSPTDRVNEKLFF
TRBV6-5	TRBJ2-7	few	.	TGTGCCAGCAGTTACTCCTCGGGGATGGGCTACGAGCAGTACTTC	CASSYSSGMGYEQYF
TRBV25-1	TRBJ2-3	.	.	TGTGCCAGCAGTGATTCTGTGGGGGCTCGAACGCAGTATTTT	CASSDSVGARTQYF
TRBV29-1	TRBJ2-7	few	.	TGCAGCGTTGGGGGGGTTCCTTGGGAGCAGTACTTC	CSVGGVPWEQYF
TRBV27	TRBJ2-5	.	TRBD2	TGTGCCAGCAGCATTGGACTAGCGGGAGAAGAGACCCAGTACTTC	CASSIGLAGEETQYF
TRBV7-6	TRBJ2-2	.	.	TGTGCCAGCAGCTCAACGGCAGCGGGTTCCTTGAACACCGGGGAGCTGTTTTTT	CASSSTAAGSLNTGELFF
TRBV7-8	TRBJ2-4	once	.	TGTGCCAGCAGCCTAAGACAGCTGGGGACCAAAAACATTCAGTACTTC	CASSLRQLGTKNIQYF
TRBV9	TRBJ2-3	.	TRBD2	TGTGCCAGCAGCCCGCTAGCGGGAGACCCCACAGATACGCAGTATTTT	CASSPLAGDPTDTQYF
TRBV6-6	TRBJ2-7	.	TRBD1	TGTGCCAGCAGTTACTCGAGGTACAGGGGGTACGAGCAGTACTTC	CASSYSRYRGYEQYF
TRBV5-4	TRBJ2-3	.	TRBD2	TGTGCCAGCAGCTTTTTAGCGGGATCAGATACGCAGTATTTT	CASSFLAGSDTQYF
TRBV28	TRBJ2-7	.	TRBD1	TGTGCCAGCAGTTTCACCGGGACAGGGGTCGAGCAGTACTTC	CASSFTGTGVEQYF
TRBV28	TRBJ1-2	.	TRBD1	TGTGCCAGCAGGGTGACAGGGACTAGGAACTATGGCTACACCTTC	CASRVTGTRNYGYTF
TRBV29-1	TRBJ1-2	.	.	TGCAGCGTTGAACGGGGTAGGCAGAATGGCTACACCTTC	CSVERGRQNGYTF
TRBV19	TRBJ2-3	.	.	TGTGCCAGTAGTATTGGGCCCTCCACAGATACGCAGTATTTT	CASSIGPSTDTQYF